This T cell receptor (beta chain) was captured in a study of T-cell reconstitution after alpha-beta-depleted transplantation in children. Preparation of the TCRbeta library involved a method that used unique molecular identifiers. TCRdb redid the calling of the PCR reads with MiXCR, one entry per CDR3 protein. Among almost 250,000 distinct CDR3 sequences listed, about 25% were seen once. Comments on this clonotype: The antigen is unknown.

Study-level findings and limits: Counts and diversity of T cells one year after transplant came mostly from newly produced T cells. As was reported, about two months after transplant, alpha-beta T cells came from several hundred expanded graft clones. Diversity of TCRbeta at day 60 was high in some patients, arising from surviving recipient T cells and thymic progenitors.

The V end lost 3 bases, the J end lost 0 bases, and 8 bases lay between the germline ends. Per the germline V gene, CDR1 is DFQATT and CDR2 is SNEGSKA (reference sequence). The CDR3 has 13 residues. The gene calls are TRBV20-1 and TRBJ1-2, with D unresolved. The input for sequencing was PBMCs, taken before TCRalphabeta/CD19-depleted stem cell transplant. This clonotype originated in a girl aged 2-10 years with Fanconi anemia, due to receive a stem cell transplant. As DNA, the CDR3 is TGCAGTGCTAGTCCCGGCCCTAACTATGGCTACACCTTC. This codes for CSASPGPNYGYTF.